The 22 T cell receptor beta chains below come from one sample, sequenced in a study of cytomegalovirus exposure and HLA in healthy donors. PCR was performed using 60 Vbeta and 13 Jbeta primers. The table came from immunoSEQ multiplex PCR; TCRdb's copy has only in-frame clones and leaves some out. The data hold about 120,000 clones, with 80% observed a single time. Sequences were obtained from PBMCs. The receptors come from a female donor in good health and CMV-seropositive.

This chain joins TRBV6-1 and TRBJ2-3; 7 bases are a match to TRBD2. The V and J ends lost 3 bases and 2 bases, in that order; junction bases with no gene match: 5. CDR3 length equals 15 residues. Germline assignment: CDR1 MNHNS and CDR2 SASEGT. Here the CDR3 DNA reads TGTGCCAGCAGTGACCGCGGGGGAGTCACAGATACGCAGTATTTT. This gives the protein CASSDRGGVTDTQYF.

V usage is TRBV21-1 and J usage is TRBJ2-7; the table's D call of TRBD1 was not tested on the DNA. TRBV21-1 is flagged as a pseudogene. The CDR3 runs to 15 residues. The CDR3 DNA reads TGTGCCAGCAGCTGCCGGGACAGGGCTTCCTACGAGCAGTACTTC. It is translated as CASSCRDRASYEQYF.

The chain links TRBV13 to TRBJ2-2, with 9 bases identical to TRBD2. The CDR3 covers 16 residues. The germline V gene encodes CDR1 PRHDT and CDR2 FYEKMQ (reference sequence). V lost 8 bases, J lost 6 bases, and 13 bases stayed unmatched. CDR3: CASQDSRGGASGELFF. Here the CDR3 DNA reads TGTGCCAGCCAAGACAGTCGCGGGGGGGCCTCCGGGGAGCTGTTTTTT.

This clone showed up just a few times. The chain has TRBV7-3 and TRBJ2-1; TRBD1 matches 10 bases. CDR3 length: 16 residues. Germline CDR1 SGHTA, CDR2 FQGTGA. After removal of 5 bases from V and 4 bases from J, the junction contained 8 bases not matched to a gene. The CDR3 loop is CASSNRDRGRYNEQFF. DNA of the CDR3: TGTGCCAGCAGCAACCGGGACAGGGGAAGATACAATGAGCAGTTCTTC.

This chain uses TRBV5-1 with TRBJ2-5; 8 nucleotides line up with TRBD1. Germline trimming cut 2 bases from V and 4 bases from J; bases unmatched to any gene: 10. The CDR3 extends over 16 amino acids. Germline assignment: CDR1 SGHRS and CDR2 YFSETQ. The CDR3: CASSLTGTGIGETQYF. The CDR3 DNA sequence: TGCGCCAGCAGCTTAACCGGGACAGGAATTGGAGAGACCCAGTACTTC.

V and J are TRBV28 and TRBJ2-5; TRBD2 is a possible D gene (7 bases). The germline V gene has CDR1 MDHEN and CDR2 SYDVKM. The CDR3 spans 13 residues. Trimming left V 8 bases short and J 5 bases short, with 15 bases between. The CDR3: CASHTRGGETQYF. Written as DNA, the CDR3 is TGTGCCAGCCATACCAGGGGAGGGGAGACCCAGTACTTC. The complete variable domain, with remaining parts taken from reference TRBV28 and TRBJ2-5, reads DVKVTQSSRYLVKRTGEKVFLECVQDMDHENMFWYRQDPGLGLRLIYFSYDVKMKEKGDIPEGYSVSREKKERFSLILESASTNQTSMYLCASHTRGGETQYFGPGTRLLVL.

The V gene is TRBV6-4, the J gene TRBJ2-1, with TRBD1 matching 7 bases. The CDR3 length is 15 residues. Trimming at V came to 6 bases and at J to 0 bases, leaving 5 bases not matched to a gene. Germline CDR1 and CDR2: MRHNA and SNTAGT. The DNA of the CDR3 is TGTGCCAGCAGAGCAGGGGGTAGCTCCTACAATGAGCAGTTCTTC. Protein sequence: CASRAGGSSYNEQFF.

Only a few counts were recorded for this clone. The chain employs TRBV28 and TRBJ1-5; TRBD1 agrees at 7 bases. The V segment lost 4 bases and the J segment 3 bases; nucleotides outside the gene matches: 9. The CDR3 has 16 amino acids. Germline lookup yields CDR1 MDHEN and CDR2 SYDVKM. CDR3 sequence: CASSSRDEGANQPQHF. The CDR3 nucleotides are TGTGCCAGCAGTTCCAGGGACGAGGGGGCCAATCAGCCCCAGCATTTT.

The chain joins TRBV29-1 to TRBJ1-5; TRBD1 matches at 8 bases. The CDR3 length is 13 residues. V lost 6 bases to trimming and J lost 5 bases; unmatched junction nucleotides: 6. Per the germline V gene, CDR1 is SQVTM and CDR2 is ANQGSEA. CDR3 nucleotides: TGCAGCGTCTGGGACAGGAATGATCAGCCCCAGCATTTT. Amino acid sequence: CSVWDRNDQPQHF.

The chain links TRBV13 to TRBJ2-5, with 9 bases matching TRBD1. Trimming cost V 5 bases and J 4 bases; bases outside gene matches: 5. The CDR3 has 14 amino acids. Germline loops: CDR1 PRHDT, CDR2 FYEKMQ (reference sequence). Here the CDR3 DNA reads TGTGCCAGCAGCACGGGACAGGGAGGAGAGACCCAGTACTTC. It codes for CASSTGQGGETQYF. The full variable domain, completed using reference TRBV13 and TRBJ2-5, is AAGVIQSPRHLIKEKRETATLKCYPIPRHDTVYWYQQGPGQDPQFLISFYEKMQSDKGSIPDRFSAQQFSDYHSELNMSSLELGDSALYFCASSTGQGGETQYFGPGTRLLVL.

The gene calls are TRBV11-2 and TRBJ2-5, with TRBD1 identical over 7 bases. The germline V gene has CDR1 SGHAT and CDR2 FQNNGV. The J segment lost 5 bases and the V segment lost 0 bases, leaving 12 bases of the junction unmatched. The CDR3 sequence is 17 residues long. The CDR3 bases are TGTGCCAGCAGCTTAGATCACTGGGTGACAGGGTTGGAGACCCAGTACTTC. It is translated as CASSLDHWVTGLETQYF.

This clone appeared once. J is TRBJ2-5 and V is TRBV5-1; 7 bases match TRBD1. The V and J ends lost 2 bases and 4 bases, in that order; junction bases with no gene match: 17. Germline V gene lookup returns CDR1 SGHRS and CDR2 YFSETQ. The CDR3 spans 18 residues. The CDR3 is CASSFRGAAGGRTETQYF. The CDR3 region has the DNA TGCGCCAGCAGCTTTCGGGGCGCCGCAGGGGGTAGGACAGAGACCCAGTACTTC.

The J gene is TRBJ2-2, the V gene TRBV10-3; 7 bases are shared with TRBD1. The CDR3 runs 17 residues. Trimming cost V 0 bases and J 2 bases; bases outside gene matches: 6. Germline CDR1 is ENHRY and CDR2 is SYGVKD. The CDR3 bases are TGTGCCATCAGTGAGTCGGAACGACAGGGCAACACCGGGGAGCTGTTTTTT. Amino acid sequence: CAISESERQGNTGELFF.

The chain employs TRBV6-1 and TRBJ1-3; weak D call: TRBD1 (5 bases). V lost 2 bases and J lost 0, with 11 bases in between. CDR1 is MNHNS and CDR2 is SASEGT in the germline V gene. CDR3 length: 16 residues. CDR3 amino acids: CASSEWGQDSGNTIYF. The DNA for the CDR3 is TGTGCCAGCAGTGAATGGGGCCAAGACTCTGGAAACACCATATATTTT.

The J gene is TRBJ1-6, the V gene TRBV2; TRBD1 aligns across 8 bases. The V gene's germline CDR1 is SNHLY and CDR2 FYNNEI. The V segment lost 11 bases and the J segment 8 bases; nucleotides outside the gene matches: 8. This CDR3 has 13 amino acids. Written as DNA, the CDR3 is TGTGCCGTCTCCGGACAGGGAGATTCACCCCTCCACTTT. Amino acids: CAVSGQGDSPLHF.

This clone was counted a single time. This sequence joins TRBV4-2 and TRBJ2-7; the D gene is possibly TRBD1 (6 bases). The CDR3 sequence is 12 residues long. Germline values: CDR1 LGHNA, CDR2 YNFKEQ. Trimming took off 4 bases at V and 3 bases at J, with 7 bases between the two ends. The CDR3 sequence is CASSPQGYEQYF. CDR3 DNA sequence: TGTGCCAGCAGCCCACAGGGCTACGAGCAGTACTTC.

The chain carries TRBV10-1 and TRBJ2-3; 7 bases match TRBD2. The CDR3 is 14 amino acids. Trimming cost V 6 bases and J 2 bases; bases outside gene matches: 5. Per the germline V gene, CDR1 is WNHNN and CDR2 is SYGVQD (reference sequence). The CDR3 bases are TGCGCCAGCAGCGAAGCGGGGTCCACAGATACGCAGTATTTT. This sequence encodes CASSEAGSTDTQYF.

The chain combines TRBV11-2 with TRBJ2-7, with 8 bases matching TRBD2. Germline CDR1 reads SGHAT; CDR2 reads FQNNGV. With 5 bases clipped from V and 2 bases from J, the junction kept 8 bases outside the gene matches. The CDR3 has 15 residues. As DNA, the CDR3 is TGTGCCAGCAGCCTGATGGCCGGGGGGGCCTACGAGCAGTACTTC. Translation gives CASSLMAGGAYEQYF.

DNA for the CDR3: TGTGCCAGTAGCGACGTCCCGGGACAGCGCTATGGCTACACCTTC. This sequence encodes CASSDVPGQRYGYTF. V is TRBV19 and J is TRBJ1-2; the match to TRBD1 covers 7 bases. The ends lost 6 bases at V and 4 bases at J; junction bases unmatched: 11. Germline CDR1 and CDR2: LNHDA and SQIVND (reference sequence). The CDR3 length is 15 residues. Using reference TRBV19 and TRBJ1-2 for the parts outside the CDR3, the full variable domain is DGGITQSPKYLFRKEGQNVTLSCEQNLNHDAMYWYRQDPGQGLRLIYYSQIVNDFQKGDIAEGYSVSREKKESFPLTVTSAQKNPTAFYLCASSDVPGQRYGYTFGSGTRLTVV.

The CDR3 sequence is CASSRGQVNQPQHF. CDR3 coding DNA: TGTGCCAGCAGCCGAGGACAGGTTAATCAGCCCCAGCATTTT. The J gene is TRBJ1-5, the V gene TRBV4-2; TRBD1 agrees at 7 bases. Germline loops: CDR1 LGHNA, CDR2 YNFKEQ. The J segment lost 4 bases and the V segment lost 4 bases, leaving 4 bases of the junction unmatched. The CDR3 consists of 14 residues.

This clone was found a few times. V and J are TRBV7-9 and TRBJ1-5; the D is unclear. V lost 8 bases and J lost 0, with 5 bases in between. Per germline, CDR1 SEHNR and CDR2 FQNEAQ (reference sequence). The CDR3 has 12 residues. The CDR3 loop reads CASGNSNQPQHF. In DNA form, the CDR3 reads TGTGCCAGCGGCAATAGCAATCAGCCCCAGCATTTT.

In regard to this clone: The same CDR3 arises from other DNA sequences in this sample as well. The rearrangement joins TRBV5-1 to TRBJ2-7; D gene uncertain. Looked up from germline, CDR1 is SGHRS and CDR2 is YFSETQ. The CDR3 is 11 residues long. V dropped 7 bases and J dropped 0 bases, with 5 bases sitting between them. In DNA, the CDR3 is TGCGCCAGCTCTAGCTCCTACGAGCAGTACTTC. Residues: CASSSSYEQYF.